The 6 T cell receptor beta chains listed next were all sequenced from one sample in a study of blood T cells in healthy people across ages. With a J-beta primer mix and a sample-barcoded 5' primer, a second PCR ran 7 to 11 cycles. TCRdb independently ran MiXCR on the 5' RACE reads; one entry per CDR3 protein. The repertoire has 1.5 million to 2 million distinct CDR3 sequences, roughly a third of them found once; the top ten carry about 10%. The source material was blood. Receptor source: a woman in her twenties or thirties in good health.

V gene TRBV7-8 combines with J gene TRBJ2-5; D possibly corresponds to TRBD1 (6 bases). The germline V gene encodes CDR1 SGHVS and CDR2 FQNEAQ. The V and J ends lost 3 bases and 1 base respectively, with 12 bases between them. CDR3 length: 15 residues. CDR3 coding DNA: TGTGCCAGCAGCTTCATACAGGGATTCCAAGAGACCCAGTACTTC. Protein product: CASSFIQGFQETQYF.

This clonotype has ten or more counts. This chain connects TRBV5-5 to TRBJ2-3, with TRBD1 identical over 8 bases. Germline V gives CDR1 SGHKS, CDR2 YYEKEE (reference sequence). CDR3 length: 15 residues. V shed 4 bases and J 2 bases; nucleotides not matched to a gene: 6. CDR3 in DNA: TGTGCCAGCAGCGTCACAGGGGGACTCACAGATACGCAGTATTTT. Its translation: CASSVTGGLTDTQYF.

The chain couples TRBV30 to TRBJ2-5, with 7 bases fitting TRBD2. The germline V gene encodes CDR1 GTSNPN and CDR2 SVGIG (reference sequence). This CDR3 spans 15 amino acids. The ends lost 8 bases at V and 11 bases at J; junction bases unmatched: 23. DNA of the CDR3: TGTGCCGGAACGCTGGGGGGGACGGCCCCTCGGGAGCAGTACTTC. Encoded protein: CAGTLGGTAPREQYF.

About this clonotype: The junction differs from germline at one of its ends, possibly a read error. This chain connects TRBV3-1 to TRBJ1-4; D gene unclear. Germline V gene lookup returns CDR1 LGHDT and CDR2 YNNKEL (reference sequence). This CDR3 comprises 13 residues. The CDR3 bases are TGTGCCTGCAGCCAATACCGTAATGAAAAACTGTTTTTT. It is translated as CACSQYRNEKLFF.

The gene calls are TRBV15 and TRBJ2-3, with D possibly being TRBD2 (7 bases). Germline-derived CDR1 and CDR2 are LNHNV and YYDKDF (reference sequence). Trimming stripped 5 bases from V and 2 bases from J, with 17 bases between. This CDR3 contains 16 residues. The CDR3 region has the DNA TGTGCCACCAGCTCAGACGGGGGGCCCTCCACAGATACGCAGTATTTT. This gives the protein CATSSDGGPSTDTQYF.

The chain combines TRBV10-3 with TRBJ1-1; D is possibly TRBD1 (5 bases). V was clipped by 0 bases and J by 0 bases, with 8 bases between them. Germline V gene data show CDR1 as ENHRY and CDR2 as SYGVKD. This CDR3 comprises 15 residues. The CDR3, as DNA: TGTGCCATCAGTGAGTCGAGCAGGGTGAACACTGAAGCTTTCTTT. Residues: CAISESSRVNTEAFF.